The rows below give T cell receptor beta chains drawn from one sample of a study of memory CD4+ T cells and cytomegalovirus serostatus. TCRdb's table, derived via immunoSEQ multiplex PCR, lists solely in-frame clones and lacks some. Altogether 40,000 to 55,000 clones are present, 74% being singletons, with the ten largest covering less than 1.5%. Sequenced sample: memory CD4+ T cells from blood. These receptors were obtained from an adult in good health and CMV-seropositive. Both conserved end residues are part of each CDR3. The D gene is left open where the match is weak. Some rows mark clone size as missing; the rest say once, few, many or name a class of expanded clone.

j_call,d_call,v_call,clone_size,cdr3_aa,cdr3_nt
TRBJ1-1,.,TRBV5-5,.,CASSFGTPEAFF,TGTGCCAGCAGCTTCGGGACACCTGAAGCTTTCTTT
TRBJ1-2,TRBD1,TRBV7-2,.,CASSLNRGPYGYTF,TGTGCCAGCAGCTTAAACAGGGGACCCTATGGCTACACCTTC
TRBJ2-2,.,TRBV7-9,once,CASRRNPGPGNTGELFF,TGTGCCAGCAGACGGAACCCCGGGCCGGGGAACACCGGGGAGCTGTTTTTT
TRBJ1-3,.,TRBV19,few,CASSTPGSTGNTIYF,TGTGCCAGTAGTACCCCGGGGAGTACTGGAAACACCATATATTTT
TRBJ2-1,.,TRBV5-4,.,CASSRRLGGGYNEQFF,TGTGCCAGCAGCCGCCGTCTAGGGGGGGGCTACAATGAGCAGTTCTTC
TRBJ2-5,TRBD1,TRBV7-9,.,CASSSYGTGSEETQYF,TGTGCCAGCAGCTCATACGGGACAGGGTCGGAGGAGACCCAGTACTTC
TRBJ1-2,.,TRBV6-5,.,CASSYMGYGYTF,TGTGCCAGCAGTTACATGGGCTATGGCTACACCTTC
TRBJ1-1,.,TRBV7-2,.,CASSEQNTEAFF,TGTGCCAGCAGCGAACAAAACACTGAAGCTTTCTTT
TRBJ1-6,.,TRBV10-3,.,CAISGRGGDSPLHF,TGTGCCATCAGTGGGAGGGGGGGGGATTCACCCCTCCACTTT
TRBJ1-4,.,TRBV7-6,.,CASSLDQGGEKLFF,TGTGCCAGCAGCTTAGATCAGGGTGGAGAAAAACTGTTTTTT
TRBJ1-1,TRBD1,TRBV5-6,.,CASSNLDRGITEAFF,TGTGCCAGCAGCAACCTAGACAGGGGTATCACTGAAGCTTTCTTT
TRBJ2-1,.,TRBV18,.,CASGRDKYNEQFF,TGTGCCAGCGGCCGGGACAAATACAATGAGCAGTTCTTC
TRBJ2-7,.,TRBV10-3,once,CAISEPGGGQGGGFYEQYF,TGTGCCATCAGTGAGCCCGGGGGCGGACAGGGAGGGGGATTCTACGAGCAGTACTTC
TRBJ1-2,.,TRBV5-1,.,CASSLEGLGKDGYTF,TGCGCCAGCAGCTTGGAGGGGCTAGGAAAGGATGGCTACACCTTC
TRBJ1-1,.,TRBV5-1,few,CASRRTDTNTEAFF,TGCGCCAGCAGACGGACAGACACAAACACTGAAGCTTTCTTT
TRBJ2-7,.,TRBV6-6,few,CASSYRGGYEQYF,TGTGCCAGCAGTTACAGGGGAGGCTACGAGCAGTACTTC
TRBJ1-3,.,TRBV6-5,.,CASTKGEGGNTIYF,TGTGCCAGCACCAAAGGGGAAGGGGGAAACACCATATATTTT
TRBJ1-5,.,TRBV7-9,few,CASSLQGFSQPQHF,TGTGCCAGCAGCCTACAGGGATTTTCGCAGCCCCAGCATTTT
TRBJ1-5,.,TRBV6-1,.,CASSPGGGADQPQHF,TGTGCCAGCAGCCCCGGAGGGGGTGCGGATCAGCCCCAGCATTTT
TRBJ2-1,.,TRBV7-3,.,CASSPVVGSEQFF,TGTGCCAGCAGCCCCGTGGTCGGGAGTGAGCAGTTCTTC
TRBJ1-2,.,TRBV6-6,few,CAATPDYSYGYTF,TGTGCCGCAACCCCGGACTACTCATATGGCTACACCTTC
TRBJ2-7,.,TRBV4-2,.,CASSQTILEAYEQYF,TGTGCCAGCAGCCAAACGATTTTGGAGGCCTACGAGCAGTACTTC
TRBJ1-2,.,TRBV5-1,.,CASSLKISAGTNYGYTF,TGCGCCAGCAGCTTGAAAATTTCGGCAGGAACTAACTATGGCTACACCTTC
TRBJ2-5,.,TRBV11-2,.,CASSLDPSQETQYF,TGTGCCAGCAGCTTAGATCCCAGCCAAGAGACCCAGTACTTC
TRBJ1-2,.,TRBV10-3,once,CAISETSYGYTF,TGTGCCATCTCCGAGACTTCCTATGGCTACACCTTC
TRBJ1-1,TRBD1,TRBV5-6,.,CASSTTGGATTEAFF,TGTGCCAGCAGCACAACAGGGGGCGCTACCACTGAAGCTTTCTTT
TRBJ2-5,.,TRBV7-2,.,CASSPSHESYQETQYF,TGTGCCAGCAGCCCCAGTCATGAGTCGTACCAAGAGACCCAGTACTTC
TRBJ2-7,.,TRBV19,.,CASSMRDPQYEQYF,TGTGCCAGTAGTATGCGGGACCCACAGTACGAGCAGTACTTC
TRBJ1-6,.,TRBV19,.,CASAPQGPNSPLHF,TGTGCCAGCGCACCACAGGGTCCTAATTCACCCCTCCACTTT
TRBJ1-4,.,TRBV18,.,CASSPGHQRNEKLFF,TGTGCCAGCTCACCCGGACACCAGAGGAATGAAAAACTGTTTTTT
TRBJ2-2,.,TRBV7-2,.,CASSLPTSDWITPGELFF,TGTGCCAGCAGCTTACCTACCTCCGACTGGATTACACCCGGGGAGCTGTTTTTT
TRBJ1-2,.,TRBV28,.,CASRPGPEGGYTF,TGTGCCAGCAGACCCGGCCCCGAAGGGGGCTACACCTTC
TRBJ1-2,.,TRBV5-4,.,CASSFGSDYGYTF,TGTGCCAGCAGCTTCGGGTCTGACTATGGCTACACCTTC
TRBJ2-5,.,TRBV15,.,CATDRPHQETQYF,TGTGCCACGGACAGACCCCACCAAGAGACCCAGTACTTC
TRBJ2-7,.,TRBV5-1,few,CASSSHQGGEQYF,TGCGCCAGCAGCTCTCATCAGGGTGGCGAGCAGTACTTC
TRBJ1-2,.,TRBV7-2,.,CASSTAGGRGYGYTF,TGTGCCAGCAGCACAGCGGGGGGAAGGGGCTATGGCTACACCTTC
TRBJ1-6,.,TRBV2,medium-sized,CASSEPGGPGSPLHF,TGTGCCAGCAGTGAACCCGGGGGGCCCGGTTCACCCCTCCACTTT
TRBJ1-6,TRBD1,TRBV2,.,CASSEDRVYNSPLHF,TGTGCCAGCAGTGAGGACAGGGTCTATAATTCACCCCTCCACTTT
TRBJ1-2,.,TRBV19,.,CASSIQGRYYGYTF,TGTGCCAGTAGTATACAGGGTCGCTACTATGGCTACACCTTC
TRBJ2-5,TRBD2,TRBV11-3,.,CASSGAGTRGATQYF,TGTGCCAGCAGCGGAGCCGGGACTAGAGGAGCGACCCAGTACTTC
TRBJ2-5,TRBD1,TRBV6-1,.,CASSDYRGSAQETQYF,TGTGCCAGCAGTGATTACAGGGGATCGGCCCAAGAGACCCAGTACTTC
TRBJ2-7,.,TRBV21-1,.,CASSKEKRGGHYEQYF,TGTGCCAGCAGCAAAGAAAAGCGGGGGGGCCATTACGAGCAGTACTTC
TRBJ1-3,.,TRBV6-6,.,CASSYSNLEDTIYF,TGTGCCAGCAGTTACTCGAATTTAGAGGACACCATATATTTT
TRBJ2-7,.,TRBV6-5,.,CASSYSSTGYEQYF,TGTGCCAGCAGTTACTCGTCAACGGGCTACGAGCAGTACTTC